The entry that follows covers one TCR beta chain sequence. The data derive from a study of blood T cell repertoires in COVID-19. Study details: Acute and convalescent COVID-19 samples came from the United States, Italy and Spain. Sources were T cells, B-cell-depleted T cells, or PBMCs; the material itself was cDNA or gDNA.

This table comes from immunoSEQ multiplex PCR, and its TCRdb copy is limited to in-frame clones, with some not included. The sample carries 55,000 to 80,000 clones, approximately 79% recorded once. This CDR3 has 19 residues. Germline V gene sequence: CDR1 LGHNA, CDR2 YNFKEQ. Trimming removed 1 base from V and 4 bases from J; junction bases left unmatched: 10. This TCR was sampled from a man older than 75 with active COVID-19. Source material: peripheral blood. The chain employs TRBV4-2 and TRBJ2-3; 14 positions agree with TRBD2. The CDR3 DNA is TGTGCCAGCAGCCAAGTCTTGACTAGCGGGGGGGCAAACGCAGATACGCAGTATTTT. This gives the protein CASSQVLTSGGANADTQYF.